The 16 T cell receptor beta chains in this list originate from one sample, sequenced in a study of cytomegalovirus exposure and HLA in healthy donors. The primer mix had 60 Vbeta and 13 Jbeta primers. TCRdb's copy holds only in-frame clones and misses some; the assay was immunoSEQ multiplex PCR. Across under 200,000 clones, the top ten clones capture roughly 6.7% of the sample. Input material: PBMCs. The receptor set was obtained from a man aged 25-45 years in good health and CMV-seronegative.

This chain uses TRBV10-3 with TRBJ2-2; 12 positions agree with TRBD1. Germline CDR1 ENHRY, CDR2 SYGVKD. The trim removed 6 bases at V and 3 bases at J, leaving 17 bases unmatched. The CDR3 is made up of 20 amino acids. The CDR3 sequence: CAISVTAGTGGPLDTGELFF. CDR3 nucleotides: TGTGCCATCAGCGTGACCGCCGGGACAGGGGGCCCCTTGGACACCGGGGAGCTGTTTTTT.

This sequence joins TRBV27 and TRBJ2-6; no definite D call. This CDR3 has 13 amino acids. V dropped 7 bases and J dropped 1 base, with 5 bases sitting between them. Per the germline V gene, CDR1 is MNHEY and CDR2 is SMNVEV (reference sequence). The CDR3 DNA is TGTGCCAGCAAACGGTCTGGGGCCAACGTCCTGACTTTC. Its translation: CASKRSGANVLTF. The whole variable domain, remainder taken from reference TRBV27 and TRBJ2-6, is EAQVTQNPRYLITVTGKKLTVTCSQNMNHEYMSWYRQDPGLGLRQIYYSMNVEVTDKGDVPEGYKVSRKEKRNFPLILESPSPNQTSLYFCASKRSGANVLTFGAGSRLTVL.

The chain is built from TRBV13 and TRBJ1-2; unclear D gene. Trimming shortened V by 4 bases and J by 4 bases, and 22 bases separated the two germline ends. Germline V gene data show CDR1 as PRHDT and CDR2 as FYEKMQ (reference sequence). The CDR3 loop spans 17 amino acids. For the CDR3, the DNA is TGTGCCAGCAGCTATCGCGGGGATCGGCAGGACGGCTATGGCTACACCTTC. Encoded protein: CASSYRGDRQDGYGYTF.

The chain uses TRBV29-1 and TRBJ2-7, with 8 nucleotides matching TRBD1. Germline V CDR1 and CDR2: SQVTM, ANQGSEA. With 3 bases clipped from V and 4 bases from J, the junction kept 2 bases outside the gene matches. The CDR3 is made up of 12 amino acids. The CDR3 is CSVDRGRYEQYF. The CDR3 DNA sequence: TGCAGCGTTGACAGGGGGCGGTACGAGCAGTACTTC.

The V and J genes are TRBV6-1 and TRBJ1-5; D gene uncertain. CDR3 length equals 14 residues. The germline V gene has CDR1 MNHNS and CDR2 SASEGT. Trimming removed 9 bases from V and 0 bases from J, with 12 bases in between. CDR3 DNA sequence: TGTGCCAGTTGCCGGTTCCATAGCAATCAGCCCCAGCATTTT. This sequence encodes CASCRFHSNQPQHF.

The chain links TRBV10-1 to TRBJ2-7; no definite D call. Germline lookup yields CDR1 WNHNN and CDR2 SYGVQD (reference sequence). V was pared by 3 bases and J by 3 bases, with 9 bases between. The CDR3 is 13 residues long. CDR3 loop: CASSERVGYEQYF. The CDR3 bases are TGCGCCAGCAGTGAACGGGTCGGCTACGAGCAGTACTTC.

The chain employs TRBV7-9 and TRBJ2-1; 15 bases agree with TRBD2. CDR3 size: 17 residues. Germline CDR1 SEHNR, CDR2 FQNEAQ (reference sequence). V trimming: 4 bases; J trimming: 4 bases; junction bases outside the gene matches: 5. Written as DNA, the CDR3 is TGTGCCAGCAGCTCGGGACTAGCGGGAGGCTCATACAATGAGCAGTTCTTC. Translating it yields CASSSGLAGGSYNEQFF.

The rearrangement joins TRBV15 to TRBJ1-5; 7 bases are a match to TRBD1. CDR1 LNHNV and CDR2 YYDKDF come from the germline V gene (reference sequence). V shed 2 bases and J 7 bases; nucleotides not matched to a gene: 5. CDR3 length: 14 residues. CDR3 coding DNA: TGTGCCACCAGCAGATCTCGACAGGGCCAGCCCCAGCATTTT. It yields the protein CATSRSRQGQPQHF.

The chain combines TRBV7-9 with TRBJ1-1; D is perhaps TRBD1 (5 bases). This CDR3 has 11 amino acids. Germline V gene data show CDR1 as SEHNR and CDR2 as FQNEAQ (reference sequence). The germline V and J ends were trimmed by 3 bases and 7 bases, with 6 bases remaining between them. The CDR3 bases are TGTGCCAGCAGCTTGGACAATGAAGCTTTCTTT. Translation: CASSLDNEAFF.

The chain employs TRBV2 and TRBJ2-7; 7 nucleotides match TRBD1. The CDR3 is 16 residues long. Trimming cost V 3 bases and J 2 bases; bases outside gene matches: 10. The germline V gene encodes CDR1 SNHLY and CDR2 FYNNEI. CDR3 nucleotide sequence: TGTGCCAGCAGTGAGCACGGGACAGCGTACACCTACGAGCAGTACTTC. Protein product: CASSEHGTAYTYEQYF.

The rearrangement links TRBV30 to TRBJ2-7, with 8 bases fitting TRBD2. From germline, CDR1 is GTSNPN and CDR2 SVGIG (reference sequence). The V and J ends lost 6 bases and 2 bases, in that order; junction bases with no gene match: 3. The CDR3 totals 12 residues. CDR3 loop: CACGREAYEQYF. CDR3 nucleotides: TGTGCCTGCGGGCGGGAGGCCTACGAGCAGTACTTC.

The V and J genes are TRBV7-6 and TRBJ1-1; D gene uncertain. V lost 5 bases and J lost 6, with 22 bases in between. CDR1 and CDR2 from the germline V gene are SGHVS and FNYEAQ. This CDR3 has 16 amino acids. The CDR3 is CASSDPLGSTDSEAFF. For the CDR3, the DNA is TGTGCCAGCAGCGATCCCTTGGGGAGCACTGACTCTGAAGCTTTCTTT.

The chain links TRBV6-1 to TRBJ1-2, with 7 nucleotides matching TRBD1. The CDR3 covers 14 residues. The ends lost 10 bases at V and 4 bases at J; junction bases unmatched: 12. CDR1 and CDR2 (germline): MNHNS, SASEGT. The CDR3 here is CATPGQLGPYGYTF. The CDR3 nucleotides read TGTGCCACCCCGGGACAGCTAGGACCCTATGGCTACACCTTC.

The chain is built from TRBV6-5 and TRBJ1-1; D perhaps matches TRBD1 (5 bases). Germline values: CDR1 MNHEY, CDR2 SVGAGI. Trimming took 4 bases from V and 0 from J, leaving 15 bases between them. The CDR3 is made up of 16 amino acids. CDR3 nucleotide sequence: TGTGCCAGCAGTTTGGACAACCGACCCATGAACACTGAAGCTTTCTTT. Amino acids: CASSLDNRPMNTEAFF.

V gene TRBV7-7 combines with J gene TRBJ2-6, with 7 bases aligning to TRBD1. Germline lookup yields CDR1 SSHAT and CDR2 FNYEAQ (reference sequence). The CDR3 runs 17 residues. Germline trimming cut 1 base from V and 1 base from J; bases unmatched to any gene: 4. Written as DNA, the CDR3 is TGTGCCAGCAGCTTAGGCGCGACAGGGTCTGGGGCCAACGTCCTGACTTTC. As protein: CASSLGATGSGANVLTF.

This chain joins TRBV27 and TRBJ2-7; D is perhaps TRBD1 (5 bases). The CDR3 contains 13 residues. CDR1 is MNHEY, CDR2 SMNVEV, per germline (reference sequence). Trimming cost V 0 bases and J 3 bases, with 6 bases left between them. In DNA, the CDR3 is TGTGCCAGCAGTTTATCTGACAGCTACGAGCAGTACTTC. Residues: CASSLSDSYEQYF.